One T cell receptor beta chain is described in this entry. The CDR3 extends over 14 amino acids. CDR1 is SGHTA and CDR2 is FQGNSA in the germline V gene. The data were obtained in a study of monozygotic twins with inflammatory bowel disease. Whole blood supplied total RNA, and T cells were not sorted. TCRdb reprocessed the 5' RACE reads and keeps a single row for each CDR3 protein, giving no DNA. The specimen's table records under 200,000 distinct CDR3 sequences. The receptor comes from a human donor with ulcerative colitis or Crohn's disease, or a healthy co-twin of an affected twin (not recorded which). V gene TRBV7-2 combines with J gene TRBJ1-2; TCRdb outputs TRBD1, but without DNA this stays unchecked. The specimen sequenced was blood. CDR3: CASSGRQGADGYTF. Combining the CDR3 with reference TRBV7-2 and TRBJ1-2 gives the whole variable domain GAGVSQSPSNKVTEKGKDVELRCDPISGHTALYWYRQSLGQGLEFLIYFQGNSAPDKSGLPSDRFSAERTGGSVSTLTIQRTQQEDSAVYLCASSGRQGADGYTFGSGTRLTVV.